This TCR beta chain was retrieved from a study of T-cell memory formation after mild COVID-19. Overall study findings and caveats: Memory from before infection featured some responding clones, which suggests cross-reactive memory joined.

TCRdb used MiXCR to reprocess the 5' RACE reads, holding one entry per CDR3 protein. The sample holds around 200,000 distinct CDR3 sequences, roughly a fifth seen once. This clonotype has just a few counts. Antigen unknown. The V end was cut by 4 bases, the J end by 7 bases, with 13 bases between. The CDR3 loop spans 13 amino acids. Germline CDR1 is MNHEY and CDR2 is SVGAGI. The chain is built from TRBV6-5 and TRBJ1-1; D is possibly TRBD1 (5 bases). The specimen sequenced was PBMCs or a T cell subset sorted from them (not recorded which). The sequence derives from an adult woman who had mild COVID-19 (a few samples of this study predate the infection). Cell type and time point are not known. The CDR3 DNA sequence: TGTGCCAGCAGTTCGGGGGTCGGGAATGAAGCTTTCTTT. This encodes CASSSGVGNEAFF.